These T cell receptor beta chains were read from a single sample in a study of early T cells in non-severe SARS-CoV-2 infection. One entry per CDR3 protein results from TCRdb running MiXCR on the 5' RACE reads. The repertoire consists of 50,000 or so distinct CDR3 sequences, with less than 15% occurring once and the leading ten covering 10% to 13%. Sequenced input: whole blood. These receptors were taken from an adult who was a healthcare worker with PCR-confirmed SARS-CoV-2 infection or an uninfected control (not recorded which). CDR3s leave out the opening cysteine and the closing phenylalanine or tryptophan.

ASSTKREVWRELATDTQY TRBV11-2
ASSPLDGPNEKLF TRBV5-6
ASRVGGHTDTQY TRBV2
ASSLAQNQPQH TRBV7-9
ASSLDGPTDTQY TRBV5-5
ASSDRDTQY TRBV11-2
ASRDYGETQY TRBV2
ASSFTSDRATNEKLF TRBV7-6
ASSRGRGAYNEQF TRBV6-5
ASSLGYADTQY TRBV7-6
ASSRRDIYEQY TRBV28
SVELRKSYNEQF TRBV29-1
ASSYADRGNGQPQH TRBV6-2/TRBV6-3
ASSSLAGDYNEQF TRBV21-1
ASGPLGALDYGYT TRBV7-8
ASRWTDDSPQH TRBV6-5